This TCR beta chain is drawn from a study of blood T cell repertoires in COVID-19. Study overall: There were acute and convalescent COVID-19 samples, and they came from the United States, Italy and Spain.

Original processing notes: Reference gene primer amplification gave estimated nucleated cell counts. Profiling relied on immunoSEQ multiplex PCR, and the TCRdb table lists in-frame clones only, not all of them. From that table come the V and J calls and clone size; the DNA was used to work out D and trimming. The sample shows over 250,000 clones, about 70% of them seen only once. There are 13 residues in the CDR3. Trimming removed 8 bases from V and 3 bases from J; junction bases left unmatched: 5. In germline, CDR1 is SNHLY, CDR2 FYNNEI. The sequence was obtained from a woman older than 75 with acute or convalescent COVID-19. Sequencing was performed on peripheral blood. The chain recombines TRBV2 with TRBJ1-1, with 8 bases lining up with TRBD1. CDR3 in DNA: TGTGCCAGCCGGGGACAGGCGGACACTGAAGCTTTCTTT. Amino acid sequence: CASRGQADTEAFF.